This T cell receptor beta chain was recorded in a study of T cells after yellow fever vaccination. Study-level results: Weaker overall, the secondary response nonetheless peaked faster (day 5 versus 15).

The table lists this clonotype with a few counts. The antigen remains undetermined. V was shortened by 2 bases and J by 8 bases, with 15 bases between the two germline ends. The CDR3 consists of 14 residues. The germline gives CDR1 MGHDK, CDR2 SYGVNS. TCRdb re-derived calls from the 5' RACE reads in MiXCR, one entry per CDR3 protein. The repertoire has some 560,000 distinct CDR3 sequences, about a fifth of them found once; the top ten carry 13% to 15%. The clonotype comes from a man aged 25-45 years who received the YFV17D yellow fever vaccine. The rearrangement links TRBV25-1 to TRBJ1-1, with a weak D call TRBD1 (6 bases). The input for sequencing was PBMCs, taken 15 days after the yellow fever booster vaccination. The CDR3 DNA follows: TGTGCCAGCAGTGAAAGAGGGGGACCTGACGAAGCTTTCTTT. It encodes CASSERGGPDEAFF.